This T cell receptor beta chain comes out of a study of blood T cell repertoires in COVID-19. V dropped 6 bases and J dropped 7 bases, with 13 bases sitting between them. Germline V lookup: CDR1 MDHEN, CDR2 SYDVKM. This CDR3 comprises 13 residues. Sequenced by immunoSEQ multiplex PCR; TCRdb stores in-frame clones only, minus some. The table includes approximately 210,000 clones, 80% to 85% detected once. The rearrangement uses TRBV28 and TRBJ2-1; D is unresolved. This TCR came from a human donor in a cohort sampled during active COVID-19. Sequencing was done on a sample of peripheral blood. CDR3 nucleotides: TGTGCCAGCAGCACACCCCAGACTAATGAGCAGTTCTTC. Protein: CASSTPQTNEQFF.